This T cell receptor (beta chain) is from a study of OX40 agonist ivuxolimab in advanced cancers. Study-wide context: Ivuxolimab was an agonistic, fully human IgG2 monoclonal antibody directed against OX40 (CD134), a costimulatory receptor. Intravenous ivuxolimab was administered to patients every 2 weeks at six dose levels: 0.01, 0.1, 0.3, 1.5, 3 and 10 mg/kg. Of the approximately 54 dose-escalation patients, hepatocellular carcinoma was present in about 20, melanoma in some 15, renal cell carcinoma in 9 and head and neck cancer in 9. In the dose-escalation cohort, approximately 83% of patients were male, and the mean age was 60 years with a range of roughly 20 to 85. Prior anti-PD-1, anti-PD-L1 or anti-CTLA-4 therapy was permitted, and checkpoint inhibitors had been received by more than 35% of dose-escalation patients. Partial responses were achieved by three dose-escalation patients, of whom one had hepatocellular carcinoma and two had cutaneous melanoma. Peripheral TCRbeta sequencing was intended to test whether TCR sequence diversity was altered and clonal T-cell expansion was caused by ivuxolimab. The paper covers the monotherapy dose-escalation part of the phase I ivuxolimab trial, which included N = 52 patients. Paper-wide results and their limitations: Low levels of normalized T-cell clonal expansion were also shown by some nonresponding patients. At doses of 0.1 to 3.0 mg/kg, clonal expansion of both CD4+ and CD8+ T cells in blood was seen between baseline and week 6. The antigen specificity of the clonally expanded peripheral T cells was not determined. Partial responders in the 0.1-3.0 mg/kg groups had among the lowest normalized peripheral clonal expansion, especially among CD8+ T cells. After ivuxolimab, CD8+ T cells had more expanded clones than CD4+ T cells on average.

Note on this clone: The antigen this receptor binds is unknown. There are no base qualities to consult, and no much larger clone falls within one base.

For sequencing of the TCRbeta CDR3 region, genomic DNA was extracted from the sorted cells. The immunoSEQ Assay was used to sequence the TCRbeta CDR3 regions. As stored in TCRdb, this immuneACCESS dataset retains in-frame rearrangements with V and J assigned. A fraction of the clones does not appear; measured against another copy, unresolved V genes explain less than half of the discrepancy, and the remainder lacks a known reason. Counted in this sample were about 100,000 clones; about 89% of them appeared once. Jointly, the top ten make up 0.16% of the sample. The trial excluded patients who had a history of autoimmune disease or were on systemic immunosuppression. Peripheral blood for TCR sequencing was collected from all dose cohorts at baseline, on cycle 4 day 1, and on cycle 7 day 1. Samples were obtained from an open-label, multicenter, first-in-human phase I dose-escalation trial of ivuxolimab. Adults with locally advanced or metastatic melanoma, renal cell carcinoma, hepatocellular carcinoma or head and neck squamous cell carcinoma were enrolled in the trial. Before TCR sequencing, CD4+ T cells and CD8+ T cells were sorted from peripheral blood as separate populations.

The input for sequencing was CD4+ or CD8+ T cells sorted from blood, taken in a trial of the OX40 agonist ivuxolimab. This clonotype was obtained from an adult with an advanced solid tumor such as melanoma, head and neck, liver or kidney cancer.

The CDR3 reads CASSLGQDYNEQFF. The nucleotide sequence reads TGTGCCAGCAGCTTAGGGCAGGACTACAATGAGCAGTTCTTC. The rearrangement joined TRBV7-2 to TRBJ2-1, with the D gene too uncertain to name. The junction shows trimming of 1 base on V and 3 bases on J, plus 7 bases between the germline ends. Spanning cysteine to phenylalanine, the CDR3 consists of 14 amino acids. Only the CDR3 DNA is retained, 42 bases long and in frame from the first base. The germline V gene encodes CDR1 SGHTA and CDR2 FQGNSA.